This T cell receptor beta chain is drawn from a study of OX40 agonist ivuxolimab in advanced cancers. Measured with immunoSEQ multiplex PCR; TCRdb has only the in-frame clones, and not every one. The sample records 75,000 to 95,000 clones, more than 70% being singletons. The CDR3 consists of 17 residues. CDR1 and CDR2 (germline): MGHRA, YSYEKL. The ends lost 3 bases at V and 4 bases at J; junction bases unmatched: 10. The sample was CD4+ or CD8+ T cells sorted from blood, taken in a trial of the OX40 agonist ivuxolimab. The clonotype was recovered from an adult with an advanced solid tumor such as melanoma, head and neck, liver or kidney cancer. The rearrangement links TRBV4-1 to TRBJ2-2; 8 bases are a match to TRBD2. CDR3 sequence (DNA): TGCGCCAGCAGCCAGGTCCCAGGGACTAGAGGCACCGGGGAGCTGTTTTTT. This translates into CASSQVPGTRGTGELFF.